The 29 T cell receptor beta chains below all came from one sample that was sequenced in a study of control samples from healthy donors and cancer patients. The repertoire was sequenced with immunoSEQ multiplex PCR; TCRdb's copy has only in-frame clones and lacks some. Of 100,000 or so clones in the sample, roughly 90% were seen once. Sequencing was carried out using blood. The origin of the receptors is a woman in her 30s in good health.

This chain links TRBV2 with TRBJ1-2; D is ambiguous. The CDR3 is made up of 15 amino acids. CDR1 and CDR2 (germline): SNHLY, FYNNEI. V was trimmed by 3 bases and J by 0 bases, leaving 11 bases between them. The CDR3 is CASSELRATNYGYTF. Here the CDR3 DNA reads TGTGCCAGCAGTGAGCTAAGGGCGACTAACTATGGCTACACCTTC.

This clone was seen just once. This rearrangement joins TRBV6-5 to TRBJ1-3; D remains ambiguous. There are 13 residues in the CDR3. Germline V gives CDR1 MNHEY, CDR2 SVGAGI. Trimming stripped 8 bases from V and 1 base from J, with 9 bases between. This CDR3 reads CASSLWSGNTIYF. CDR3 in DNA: TGTGCCAGCTCCTTGTGGTCTGGAAACACCATATATTTT.

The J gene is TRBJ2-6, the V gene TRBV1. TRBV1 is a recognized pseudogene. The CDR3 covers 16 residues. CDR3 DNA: TGCACCAGCGAACGGGGACGGAGCTCTGGGGCCAACGTCCTGACTTTC. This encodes CTSERGRSSGANVLTF.

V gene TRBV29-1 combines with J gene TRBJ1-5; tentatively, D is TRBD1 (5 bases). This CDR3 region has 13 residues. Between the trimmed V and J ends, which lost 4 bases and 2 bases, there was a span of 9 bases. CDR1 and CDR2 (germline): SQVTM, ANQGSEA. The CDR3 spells CSVGRGGNQPQHF. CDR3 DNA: TGCAGCGTTGGTAGGGGTGGCAATCAGCCCCAGCATTTT. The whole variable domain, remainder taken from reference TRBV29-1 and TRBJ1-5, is SAVISQKPSRDICQRGTSLTIQCQVDSQVTMMFWYRQQPGQSLTLIATANQGSEATYESGFVIDKFPISRPNLTFSTLTVSNMSPEDSSIYLCSVGRGGNQPQHFGDGTRLSIL.

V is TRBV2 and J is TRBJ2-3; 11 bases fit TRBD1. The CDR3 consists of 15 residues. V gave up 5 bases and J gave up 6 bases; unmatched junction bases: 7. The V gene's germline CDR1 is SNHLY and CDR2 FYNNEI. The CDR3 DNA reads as TGTGCCAGCAGTCAGGACAGGGGGCGCGCGGATACGCAGTATTTT. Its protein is CASSQDRGRADTQYF. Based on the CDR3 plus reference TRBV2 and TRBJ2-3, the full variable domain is EPEVTQTPSHQVTQMGQEVILRCVPISNHLYFYWYRQILGQKVEFLVSFYNNEISEKSEIFDDQFSVERPDGSNFTLKIRSTKLEDSAMYFCASSQDRGRADTQYFGPGTRLTVL.

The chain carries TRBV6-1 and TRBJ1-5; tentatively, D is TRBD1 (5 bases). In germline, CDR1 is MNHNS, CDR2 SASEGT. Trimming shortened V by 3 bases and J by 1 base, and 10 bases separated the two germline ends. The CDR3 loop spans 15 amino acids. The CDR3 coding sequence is TGTGCCAGCAGTGATTGGGGCGGGAGCAATCAGCCCCAGCATTTT. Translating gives CASSDWGGSNQPQHF.

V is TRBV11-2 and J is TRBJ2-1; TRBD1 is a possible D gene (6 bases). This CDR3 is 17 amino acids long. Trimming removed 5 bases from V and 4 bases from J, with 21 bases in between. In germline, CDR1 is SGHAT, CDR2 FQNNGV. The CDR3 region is CASSVTPQGSMYNEQFF. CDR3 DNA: TGTGCCAGCAGCGTCACACCACAGGGCTCTATGTACAATGAGCAGTTCTTC.

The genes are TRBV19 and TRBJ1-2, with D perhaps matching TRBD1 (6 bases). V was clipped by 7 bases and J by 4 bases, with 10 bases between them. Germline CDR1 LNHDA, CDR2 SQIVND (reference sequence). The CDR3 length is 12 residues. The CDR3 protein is CASTDRIYGYTF. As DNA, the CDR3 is TGTGCCAGTACTGACAGGATCTATGGCTACACCTTC.

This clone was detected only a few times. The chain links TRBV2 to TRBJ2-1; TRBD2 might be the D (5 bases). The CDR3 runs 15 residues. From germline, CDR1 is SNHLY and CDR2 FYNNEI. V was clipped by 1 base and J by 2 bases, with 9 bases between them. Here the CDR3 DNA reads TGTGCCAGCAGTGAAGAGTTAGCGCCCTACAATGAGCAGTTCTTC. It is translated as CASSEELAPYNEQFF. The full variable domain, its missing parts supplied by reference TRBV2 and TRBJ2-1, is EPEVTQTPSHQVTQMGQEVILRCVPISNHLYFYWYRQILGQKVEFLVSFYNNEISEKSEIFDDQFSVERPDGSNFTLKIRSTKLEDSAMYFCASSEELAPYNEQFFGPGTRLTVL.

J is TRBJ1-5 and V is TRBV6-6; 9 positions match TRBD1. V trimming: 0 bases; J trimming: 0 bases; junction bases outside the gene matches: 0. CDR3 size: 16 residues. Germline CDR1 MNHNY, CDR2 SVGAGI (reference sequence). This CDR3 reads CASSYSTGGSNQPQHF. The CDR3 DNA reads TGTGCCAGCAGTTACTCGACAGGGGGTAGCAATCAGCCCCAGCATTTT.

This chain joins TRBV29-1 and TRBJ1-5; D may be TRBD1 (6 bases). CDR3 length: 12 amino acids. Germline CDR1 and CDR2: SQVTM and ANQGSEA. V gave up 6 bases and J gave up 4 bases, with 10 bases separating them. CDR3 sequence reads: CSVAGANQPQHF. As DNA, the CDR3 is TGCAGCGTAGCGGGGGCTAATCAGCCCCAGCATTTT.

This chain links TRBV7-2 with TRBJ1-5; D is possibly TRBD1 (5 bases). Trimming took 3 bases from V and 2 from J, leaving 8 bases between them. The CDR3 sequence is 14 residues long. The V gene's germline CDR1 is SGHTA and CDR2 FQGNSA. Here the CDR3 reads CASSLGGGNQPQHF. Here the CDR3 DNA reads TGTGCCAGCAGCTTGGGGGGTGGCAATCAGCCCCAGCATTTT.

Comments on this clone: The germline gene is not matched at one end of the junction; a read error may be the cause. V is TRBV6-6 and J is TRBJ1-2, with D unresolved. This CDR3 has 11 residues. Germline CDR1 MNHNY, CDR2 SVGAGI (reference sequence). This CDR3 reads CASSYLADRAF. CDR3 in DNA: TGTGCCAGCAGTTACCTGGCAGACCGGGCCTTC.

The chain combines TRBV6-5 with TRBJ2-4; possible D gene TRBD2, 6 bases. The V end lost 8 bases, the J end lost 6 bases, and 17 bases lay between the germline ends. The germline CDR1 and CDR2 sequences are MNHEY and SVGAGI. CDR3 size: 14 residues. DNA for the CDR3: TGTGCCAGCGGGGGGTCTAGCAGGGTAAACATTCAGTACTTC. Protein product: CASGGSSRVNIQYF.

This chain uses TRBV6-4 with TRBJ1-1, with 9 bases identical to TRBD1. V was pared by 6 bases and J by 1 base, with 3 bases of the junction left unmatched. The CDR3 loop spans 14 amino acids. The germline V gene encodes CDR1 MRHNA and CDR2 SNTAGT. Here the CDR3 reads CASRETGGNTEAFF. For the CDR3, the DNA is TGTGCCAGCAGAGAGACAGGGGGGAACACTGAAGCTTTCTTT.

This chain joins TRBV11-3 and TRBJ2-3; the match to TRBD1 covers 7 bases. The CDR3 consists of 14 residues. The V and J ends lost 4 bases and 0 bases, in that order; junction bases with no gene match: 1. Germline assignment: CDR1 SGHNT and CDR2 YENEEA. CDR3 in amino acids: CASSWDRSTDTQYF. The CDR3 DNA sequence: TGTGCCAGCAGCTGGGACAGAAGCACAGATACGCAGTATTTT.

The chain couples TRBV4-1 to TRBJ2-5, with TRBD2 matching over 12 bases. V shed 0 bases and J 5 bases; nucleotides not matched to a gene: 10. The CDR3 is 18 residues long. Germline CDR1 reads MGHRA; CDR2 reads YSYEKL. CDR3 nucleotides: TGCGCCAGCAGCCAAGAAAGCGCTAGCGGGAGGGCCTCGGAGACCCAGTACTTC. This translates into CASSQESASGRASETQYF.

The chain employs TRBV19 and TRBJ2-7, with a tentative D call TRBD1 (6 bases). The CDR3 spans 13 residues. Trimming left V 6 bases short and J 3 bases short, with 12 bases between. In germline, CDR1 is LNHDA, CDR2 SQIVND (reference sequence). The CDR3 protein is CASSRDKFYEQYF. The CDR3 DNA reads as TGTGCCAGTAGCAGGGACAAATTCTACGAGCAGTACTTC.

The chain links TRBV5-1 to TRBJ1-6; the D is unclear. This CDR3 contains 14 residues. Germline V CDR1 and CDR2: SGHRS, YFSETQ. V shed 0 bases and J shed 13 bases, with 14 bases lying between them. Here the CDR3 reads CASSLERGVGPLHF. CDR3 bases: TGCGCCAGCAGCTTGGAACGGGGAGTGGGTCCCCTCCACTTT. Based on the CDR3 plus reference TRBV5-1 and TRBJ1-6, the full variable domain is KAGVTQTPRYLIKTRGQQVTLSCSPISGHRSVSWYQQTPGQGLQFLFEYFSETQRNKGNFPGRFSGRQFSNSRSEMNVSTLELGDSALYLCASSLERGVGPLHFGNGTRLTVT.

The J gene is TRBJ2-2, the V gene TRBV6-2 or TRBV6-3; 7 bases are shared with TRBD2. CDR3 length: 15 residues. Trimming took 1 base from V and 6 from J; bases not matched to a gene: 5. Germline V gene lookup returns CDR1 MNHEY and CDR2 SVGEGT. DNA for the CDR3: TGTGCCAGCAGTTACTACGGGGGGTCTTCCGGGGAGCTGTTTTTT. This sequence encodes CASSYYGGSSGELFF.

The CDR3, as DNA: TGTGCCACCAGCAGAGGGGGAGGGATGAACACTGAAGCTTTCTTT. Its protein is CATSRGGGMNTEAFF. The chain uses TRBV15 and TRBJ1-1; D not certain. Trimming stripped 1 base from V and 0 bases from J, with 9 bases between. Per germline, CDR1 LNHNV and CDR2 YYDKDF (reference sequence). CDR3 length: 15 amino acids.

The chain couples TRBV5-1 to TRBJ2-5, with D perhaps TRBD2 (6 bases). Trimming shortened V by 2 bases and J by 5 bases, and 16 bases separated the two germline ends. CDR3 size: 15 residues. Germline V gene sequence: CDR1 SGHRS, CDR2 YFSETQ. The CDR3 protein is CASSLIPGGPETQYF. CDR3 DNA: TGCGCCAGCAGCTTAATCCCCGGGGGACCCGAGACCCAGTACTTC.

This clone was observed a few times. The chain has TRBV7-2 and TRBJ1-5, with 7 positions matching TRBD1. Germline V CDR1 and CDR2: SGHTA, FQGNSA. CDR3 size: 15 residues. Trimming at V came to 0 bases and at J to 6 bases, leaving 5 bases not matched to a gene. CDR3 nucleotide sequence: TGTGCCAGCAGCTTAGCGACAGGGTACGGTCAGCCCCAGCATTTT. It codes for CASSLATGYGQPQHF.

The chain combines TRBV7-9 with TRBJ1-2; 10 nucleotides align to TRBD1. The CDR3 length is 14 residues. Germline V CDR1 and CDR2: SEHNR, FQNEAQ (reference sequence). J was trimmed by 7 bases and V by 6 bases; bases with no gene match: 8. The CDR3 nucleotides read TGTGCCAGCAGACCCGGACAGGGGGATCTTGGCTACACCTTC. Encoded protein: CASRPGQGDLGYTF. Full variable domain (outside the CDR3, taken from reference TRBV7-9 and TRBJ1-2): DTGVSQNPRHKITKRGQNVTFRCDPISEHNRLYWYRQTLGQGPEFLTYFQNEAQLEKSRLLSDRFSAERPKGSFSTLEIQRTEQGDSAMYLCASRPGQGDLGYTFGSGTRLTVV.

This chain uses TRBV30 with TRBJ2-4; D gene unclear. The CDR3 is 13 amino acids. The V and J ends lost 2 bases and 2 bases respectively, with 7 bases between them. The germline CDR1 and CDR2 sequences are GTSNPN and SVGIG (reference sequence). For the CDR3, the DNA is TGTGCCTGGAGTCCGGGTACCAAAAACATTCAGTACTTC. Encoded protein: CAWSPGTKNIQYF.

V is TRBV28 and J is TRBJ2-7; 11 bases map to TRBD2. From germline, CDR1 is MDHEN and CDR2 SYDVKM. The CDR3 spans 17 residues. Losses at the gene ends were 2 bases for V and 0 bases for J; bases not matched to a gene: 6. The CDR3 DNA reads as TGTGCCAGCAGTTTACCTAGCGGGGGGTCCTACTCCTACGAGCAGTACTTC. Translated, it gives CASSLPSGGSYSYEQYF.

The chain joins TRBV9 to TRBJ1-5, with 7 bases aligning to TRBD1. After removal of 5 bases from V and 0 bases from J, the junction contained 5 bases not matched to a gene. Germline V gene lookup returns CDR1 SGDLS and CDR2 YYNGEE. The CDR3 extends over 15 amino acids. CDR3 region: CASSEAGGSNQPQHF. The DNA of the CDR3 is TGTGCCAGCAGTGAAGCAGGGGGTAGCAATCAGCCCCAGCATTTT.

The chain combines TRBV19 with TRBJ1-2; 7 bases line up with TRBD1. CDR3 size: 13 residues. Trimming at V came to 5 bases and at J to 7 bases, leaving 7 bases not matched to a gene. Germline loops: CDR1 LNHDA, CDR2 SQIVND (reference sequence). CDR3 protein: CASSAAQGFGYTF. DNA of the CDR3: TGTGCCAGTAGTGCCGCACAGGGGTTTGGCTACACCTTC.

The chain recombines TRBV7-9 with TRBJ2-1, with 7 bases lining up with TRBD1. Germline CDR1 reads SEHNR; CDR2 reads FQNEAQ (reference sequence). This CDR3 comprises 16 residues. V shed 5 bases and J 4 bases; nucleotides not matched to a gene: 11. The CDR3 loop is CASSPSGTEVYNEQFF. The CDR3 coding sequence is TGTGCCAGCAGCCCGTCCGGGACAGAAGTATACAATGAGCAGTTCTTC.